This T cell receptor beta chain was sequenced during a study of blood T cell repertoires in COVID-19. Study at large: T cells, B-cell-depleted T cells, or PBMCs provided the cDNA or gDNA that served as material.

Clones were read by immunoSEQ multiplex PCR, and TCRdb kept only the in-frame ones, dropping some. This sample has about 140,000 clones, with more than 65% found just once. J lost 0 bases, V lost 4 bases, and 5 bases had no gene match. Germline V CDR1 and CDR2: SGHTA, FQGTGA. The CDR3 consists of 16 residues. Sample: peripheral blood. This sequence joins TRBV7-3 and TRBJ2-2; TRBD1 agrees at 7 bases. The origin of this receptor is a woman aged 55-69 years with acute or convalescent COVID-19. CDR3 DNA: TGTGCCAGCAGCTACGACAGGGTCGCGAACACCGGGGAGCTGTTTTTT. This gives the protein CASSYDRVANTGELFF.